Listed below are T cell receptor beta chains from one sample, sequenced in a study of CD4+ T cells in melanoma. Data came from immunoSEQ multiplex PCR; TCRdb stores just in-frame clones and leaves some out. The profile covers some 150,000 clones, with about nine tenths appearing a single time and more than 1.5% taken by the ten largest. The receptors stem from a human donor with melanoma. CDR3s include the opening cysteine and the closing phenylalanine or tryptophan. Fields, in order: CDR3 protein, V gene, J gene.

CDR3 protein: CASSSGQGSYEQYF
V gene: TRBV6-5
J gene: TRBJ2-7

CDR3 protein: CASSSFTILAGYEQYF
V gene: TRBV28
J gene: TRBJ2-7

CDR3 protein: CASSLRLDGPYGYTF
V gene: TRBV6-6
J gene: TRBJ1-2

CDR3 protein: CASSQDAVQPYNEQFF
V gene: TRBV4-1
J gene: TRBJ2-1

CDR3 protein: CASSHRQGNQPQHF
V gene: TRBV14
J gene: TRBJ1-5

CDR3 protein: CASSPGSPANYGYTF
V gene: TRBV5-8
J gene: TRBJ1-2

CDR3 protein: CASSPGQGWHF
V gene: TRBV2
J gene: TRBJ1-2

CDR3 protein: CSVGKGGGPYEQYF
V gene: TRBV29-1
J gene: TRBJ2-7

CDR3 protein: CASSNGWNSPLHF
V gene: TRBV6-6
J gene: TRBJ1-6

CDR3 protein: CASSILERRGYNEQFF
V gene: TRBV19
J gene: TRBJ2-1

CDR3 protein: CAIRSISGGGTGQFF
V gene: TRBV27
J gene: TRBJ2-1

CDR3 protein: CASSPGGGYNSPLHF
V gene: TRBV18
J gene: TRBJ1-6

CDR3 protein: CASSLAGESQFF
V gene: TRBV7-3
J gene: TRBJ2-1

CDR3 protein: CASSYTGYNEQFF
V gene: TRBV5-1
J gene: TRBJ2-1

CDR3 protein: CASSPQSGDNTGELFF
V gene: TRBV18
J gene: TRBJ2-2

CDR3 protein: CASSFSGEVCTF
V gene: TRBV2
J gene: TRBJ1-2

CDR3 protein: CASSPSGVFRSGNTIYF
V gene: TRBV7-9
J gene: TRBJ1-3

CDR3 protein: CASTWEGVSYNSPLHF
V gene: TRBV6-6
J gene: TRBJ1-6

CDR3 protein: CASSLYGDSYNEQFF
V gene: TRBV5-1
J gene: TRBJ2-1

CDR3 protein: CASSFGERGGQETQYF
V gene: TRBV5-1
J gene: TRBJ2-5

CDR3 protein: CASSYVGRETQYF
V gene: TRBV6-5
J gene: TRBJ2-5

CDR3 protein: CASSLRTAGSTDTQYF
V gene: TRBV5-4
J gene: TRBJ2-3

CDR3 protein: CASSAQGAGELFF
V gene: TRBV7-9
J gene: TRBJ2-2

CDR3 protein: CASSQDRNRGYTF
V gene: TRBV4-2
J gene: TRBJ1-2

CDR3 protein: CASSPTALPDHNSPLHF
V gene: TRBV18
J gene: TRBJ1-6

CDR3 protein: CAISEAVAGWEFF
V gene: TRBV10-3
J gene: TRBJ2-1

CDR3 protein: CASSQVGGGLSTDTQYF
V gene: TRBV4-2
J gene: TRBJ2-3

CDR3 protein: CASSEGTGGRQPQHF
V gene: TRBV2
J gene: TRBJ1-5

CDR3 protein: CASGDTQYF
V gene: TRBV7-9
J gene: TRBJ2-3

CDR3 protein: CASSLDGTATYGYTF
V gene: TRBV5-1
J gene: TRBJ1-2

CDR3 protein: CASSPRRGLIGYTF
V gene: TRBV11-2
J gene: TRBJ1-2

CDR3 protein: CASSLDPSRGGKLFF
V gene: TRBV28
J gene: TRBJ1-4

CDR3 protein: CASRPRAGVNTEAFF
V gene: TRBV5-1
J gene: TRBJ1-1

CDR3 protein: CATSRDLTWGGLLTPYNEQFF
V gene: TRBV15
J gene: TRBJ2-1

CDR3 protein: CASSSQRVTENEQFF
V gene: TRBV6-5
J gene: TRBJ2-1

CDR3 protein: CASSDTWGNQPQHF
V gene: TRBV28
J gene: TRBJ1-5

CDR3 protein: CASSFLGGPQGADEAFF
V gene: TRBV5-5
J gene: TRBJ1-1

CDR3 protein: CASSLGKRSSEQYF
V gene: TRBV5-4
J gene: TRBJ2-7

CDR3 protein: CASSDPGQGALGEQYF
V gene: TRBV2
J gene: TRBJ2-7

CDR3 protein: CASSPRQGAVTEAFF
V gene: TRBV9
J gene: TRBJ1-1

CDR3 protein: CASSEIGRASTEAFF
V gene: TRBV2
J gene: TRBJ1-1

CDR3 protein: CASSNIPGQGLEGYTF
V gene: TRBV19
J gene: TRBJ1-2

CDR3 protein: CASSYPQGAIETQYF
V gene: TRBV6-5
J gene: TRBJ2-5

CDR3 protein: CASSLDQGAGTQYF
V gene: TRBV5-1
J gene: TRBJ2-5

CDR3 protein: CASSFLGPRGNTGELFF
V gene: TRBV27
J gene: TRBJ2-2

CDR3 protein: CASSFSNPGAGNTIYF
V gene: TRBV6-5
J gene: TRBJ1-3

CDR3 protein: CASRSEPSTDTQYF
V gene: TRBV5-1
J gene: TRBJ2-3

CDR3 protein: CAIRAGQTDTEAFF
V gene: TRBV10-3
J gene: TRBJ1-1

CDR3 protein: CASSLSRFQETQYF
V gene: TRBV27
J gene: TRBJ2-5

CDR3 protein: CASKPNAGELFF
V gene: TRBV6-1
J gene: TRBJ2-2

CDR3 protein: CASSQATAPYGYTF
V gene: TRBV4-1
J gene: TRBJ1-2

CDR3 protein: CASSQDVGTSGEFNYEQYF
V gene: TRBV4-1
J gene: TRBJ2-7

CDR3 protein: CASGDRGETQYF
V gene: TRBV7-2
J gene: TRBJ2-5

CDR3 protein: CASSHGQNTGELFF
V gene: TRBV7-3
J gene: TRBJ2-2

CDR3 protein: CASSLRWDAPVGQYF
V gene: TRBV7-2
J gene: TRBJ2-7

CDR3 protein: CASSLPGTGGTGELFF
V gene: TRBV5-4
J gene: TRBJ2-2

CDR3 protein: CASSVRTRYTF
V gene: TRBV9
J gene: TRBJ1-2

CDR3 protein: CAISGGHGYTF
V gene: TRBV10-3
J gene: TRBJ1-2

CDR3 protein: CASSQTGERGYTF
V gene: TRBV2
J gene: TRBJ1-2

CDR3 protein: CASGGHGSGETQYF
V gene: TRBV6-5
J gene: TRBJ2-5